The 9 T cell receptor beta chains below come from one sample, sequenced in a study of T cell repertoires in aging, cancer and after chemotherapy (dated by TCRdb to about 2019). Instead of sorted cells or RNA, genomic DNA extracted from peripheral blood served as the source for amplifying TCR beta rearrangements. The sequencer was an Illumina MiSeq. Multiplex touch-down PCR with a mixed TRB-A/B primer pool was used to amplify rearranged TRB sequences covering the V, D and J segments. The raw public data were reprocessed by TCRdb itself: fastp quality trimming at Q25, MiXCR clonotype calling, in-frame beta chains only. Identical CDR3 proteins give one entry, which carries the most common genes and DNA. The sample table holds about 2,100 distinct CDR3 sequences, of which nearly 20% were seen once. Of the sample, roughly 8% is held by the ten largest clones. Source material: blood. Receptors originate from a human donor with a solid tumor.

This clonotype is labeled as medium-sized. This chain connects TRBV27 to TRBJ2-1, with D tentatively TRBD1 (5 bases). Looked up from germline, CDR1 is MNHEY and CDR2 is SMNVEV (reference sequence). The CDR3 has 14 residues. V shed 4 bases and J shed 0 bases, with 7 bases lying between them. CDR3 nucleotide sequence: TGTGCCAGCAGTTATGGGGCCTCCTACAATGAGCAGTTCTTC. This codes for CASSYGASYNEQFF.

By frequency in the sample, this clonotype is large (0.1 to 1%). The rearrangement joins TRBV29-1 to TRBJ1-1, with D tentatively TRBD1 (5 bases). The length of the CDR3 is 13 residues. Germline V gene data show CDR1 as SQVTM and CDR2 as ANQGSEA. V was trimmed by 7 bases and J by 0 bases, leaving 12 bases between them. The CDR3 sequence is CSGTQGVNTEAFF. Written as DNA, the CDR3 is TGCAGCGGAACCCAGGGTGTGAACACTGAAGCTTTCTTT. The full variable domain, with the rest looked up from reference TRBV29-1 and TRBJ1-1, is SAVISQKPSRDICQRGTSLTIQCQVDSQVTMMFWYRQQPGQSLTLIATANQGSEATYESGFVIDKFPISRPNLTFSTLTVSNMSPEDSSIYLCSGTQGVNTEAFFGQGTRLTVV.

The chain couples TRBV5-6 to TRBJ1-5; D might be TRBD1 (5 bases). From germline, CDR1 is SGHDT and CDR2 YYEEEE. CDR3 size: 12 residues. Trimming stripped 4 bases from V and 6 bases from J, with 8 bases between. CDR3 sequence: CASSGGGQPQHF. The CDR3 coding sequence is TGTGCCAGCAGCGGGGGAGGTCAGCCCCAGCATTTT.

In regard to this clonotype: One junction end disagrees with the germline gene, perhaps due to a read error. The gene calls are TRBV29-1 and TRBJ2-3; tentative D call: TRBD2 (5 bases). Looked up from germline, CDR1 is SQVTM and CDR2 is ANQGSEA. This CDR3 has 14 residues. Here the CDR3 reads CSVAEVASKDTQYF. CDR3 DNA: TGCAGCGTTGCAGAGGTTGCTAGCAAAGATACTCAGTATTTT.

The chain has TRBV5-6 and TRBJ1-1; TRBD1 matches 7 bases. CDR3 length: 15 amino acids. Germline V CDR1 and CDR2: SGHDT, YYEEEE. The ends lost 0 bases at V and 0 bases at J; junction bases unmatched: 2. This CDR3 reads CASSLGQGVNTEAFF. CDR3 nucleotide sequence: TGTGCCAGCAGCTTGGGACAGGGCGTGAACACTGAAGCTTTCTTT. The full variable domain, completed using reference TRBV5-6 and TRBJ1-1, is DAGVTQSPTHLIKTRGQQVTLRCSPKSGHDTVSWYQQALGQGPQFIFQYYEEEERQRGNFPDRFSGHQFPNYSSELNVNALLLGDSALYLCASSLGQGVNTEAFFGQGTRLTVV.

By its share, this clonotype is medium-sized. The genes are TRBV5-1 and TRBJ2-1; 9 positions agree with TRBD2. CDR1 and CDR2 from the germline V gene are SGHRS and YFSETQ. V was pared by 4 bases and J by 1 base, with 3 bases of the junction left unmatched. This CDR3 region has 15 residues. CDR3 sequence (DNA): TGCGCCAGCAGCCTTAGCGGGAGTTCCTACAATGAGCAGTTCTTC. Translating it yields CASSLSGSSYNEQFF.

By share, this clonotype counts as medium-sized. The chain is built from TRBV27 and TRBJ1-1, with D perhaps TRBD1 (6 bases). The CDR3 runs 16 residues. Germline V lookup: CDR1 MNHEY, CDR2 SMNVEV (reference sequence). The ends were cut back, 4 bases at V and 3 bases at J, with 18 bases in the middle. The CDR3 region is CASSSPGGGLDTEAFF. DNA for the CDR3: TGTGCCAGCAGTTCTCCGGGGGGGGGGCTTGACACTGAAGCTTTCTTT.

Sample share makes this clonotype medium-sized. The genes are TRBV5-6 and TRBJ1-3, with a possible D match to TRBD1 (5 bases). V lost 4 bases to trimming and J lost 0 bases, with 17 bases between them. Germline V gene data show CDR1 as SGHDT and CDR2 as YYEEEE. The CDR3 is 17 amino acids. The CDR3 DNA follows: TGTGCCAGCAGCCGAGTCCACCGACAGATCTCTGGAAACACCATATATTTT. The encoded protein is CASSRVHRQISGNTIYF.

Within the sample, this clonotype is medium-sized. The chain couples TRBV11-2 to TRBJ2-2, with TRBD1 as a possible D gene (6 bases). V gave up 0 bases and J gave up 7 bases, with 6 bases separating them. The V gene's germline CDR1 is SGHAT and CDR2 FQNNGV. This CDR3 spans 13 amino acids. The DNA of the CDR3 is TGTGCCAGCAGCTTAGAACAGGGCGGGGAGCTGTTTTTT. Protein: CASSLEQGGELFF. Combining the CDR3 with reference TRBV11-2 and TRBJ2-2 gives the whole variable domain EAGVAQSPRYKIIEKRQSVAFWCNPISGHATLYWYQQILGQGPKLLIQFQNNGVVDDSQLPKDRFSAERLKGVDSTLKIQPAKLEDSAVYLCASSLEQGGELFFGEGSRLTVL.